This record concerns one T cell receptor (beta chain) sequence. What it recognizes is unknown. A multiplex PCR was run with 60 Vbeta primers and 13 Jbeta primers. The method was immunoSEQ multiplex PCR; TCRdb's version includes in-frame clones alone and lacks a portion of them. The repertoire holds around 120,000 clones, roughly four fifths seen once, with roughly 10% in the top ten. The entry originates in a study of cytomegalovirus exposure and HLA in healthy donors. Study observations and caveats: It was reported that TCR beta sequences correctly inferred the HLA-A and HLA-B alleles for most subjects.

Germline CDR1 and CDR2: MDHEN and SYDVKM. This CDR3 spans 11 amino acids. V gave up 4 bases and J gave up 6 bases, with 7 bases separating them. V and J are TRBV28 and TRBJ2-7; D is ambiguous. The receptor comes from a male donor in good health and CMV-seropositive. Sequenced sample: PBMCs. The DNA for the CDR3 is TGTGCCAGCAGTTCTGTGGCCGAGCAGTACTTC. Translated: CASSSVAEQYF.